This T cell receptor (beta chain) emerged from a study of blood T cell repertoires in COVID-19. The wider study: Samples of COVID-19 (acute and convalescent) were obtained from the United States, Italy and Spain.

The method was immunoSEQ multiplex PCR; TCRdb's version includes in-frame clones alone and lacks a portion of them. The sample includes 110,000 to 150,000 clones, roughly 86% seen only once; the top ten take 7.5% to 8.5%. Germline V gene sequence: CDR1 SGHRS, CDR2 YFSETQ. The CDR3 extends over 13 amino acids. The V segment lost 2 bases and the J segment 4 bases; nucleotides outside the gene matches: 2. The sequence was collected from an older woman with acute or convalescent COVID-19. The chain uses TRBV5-1 and TRBJ2-5, with 7 bases identical to TRBD1. Sequenced input: peripheral blood. CDR3 coding DNA: TGCGCCAGCAGCTTAACAGGGGCAGAGACCCAGTACTTC. Its translation: CASSLTGAETQYF.